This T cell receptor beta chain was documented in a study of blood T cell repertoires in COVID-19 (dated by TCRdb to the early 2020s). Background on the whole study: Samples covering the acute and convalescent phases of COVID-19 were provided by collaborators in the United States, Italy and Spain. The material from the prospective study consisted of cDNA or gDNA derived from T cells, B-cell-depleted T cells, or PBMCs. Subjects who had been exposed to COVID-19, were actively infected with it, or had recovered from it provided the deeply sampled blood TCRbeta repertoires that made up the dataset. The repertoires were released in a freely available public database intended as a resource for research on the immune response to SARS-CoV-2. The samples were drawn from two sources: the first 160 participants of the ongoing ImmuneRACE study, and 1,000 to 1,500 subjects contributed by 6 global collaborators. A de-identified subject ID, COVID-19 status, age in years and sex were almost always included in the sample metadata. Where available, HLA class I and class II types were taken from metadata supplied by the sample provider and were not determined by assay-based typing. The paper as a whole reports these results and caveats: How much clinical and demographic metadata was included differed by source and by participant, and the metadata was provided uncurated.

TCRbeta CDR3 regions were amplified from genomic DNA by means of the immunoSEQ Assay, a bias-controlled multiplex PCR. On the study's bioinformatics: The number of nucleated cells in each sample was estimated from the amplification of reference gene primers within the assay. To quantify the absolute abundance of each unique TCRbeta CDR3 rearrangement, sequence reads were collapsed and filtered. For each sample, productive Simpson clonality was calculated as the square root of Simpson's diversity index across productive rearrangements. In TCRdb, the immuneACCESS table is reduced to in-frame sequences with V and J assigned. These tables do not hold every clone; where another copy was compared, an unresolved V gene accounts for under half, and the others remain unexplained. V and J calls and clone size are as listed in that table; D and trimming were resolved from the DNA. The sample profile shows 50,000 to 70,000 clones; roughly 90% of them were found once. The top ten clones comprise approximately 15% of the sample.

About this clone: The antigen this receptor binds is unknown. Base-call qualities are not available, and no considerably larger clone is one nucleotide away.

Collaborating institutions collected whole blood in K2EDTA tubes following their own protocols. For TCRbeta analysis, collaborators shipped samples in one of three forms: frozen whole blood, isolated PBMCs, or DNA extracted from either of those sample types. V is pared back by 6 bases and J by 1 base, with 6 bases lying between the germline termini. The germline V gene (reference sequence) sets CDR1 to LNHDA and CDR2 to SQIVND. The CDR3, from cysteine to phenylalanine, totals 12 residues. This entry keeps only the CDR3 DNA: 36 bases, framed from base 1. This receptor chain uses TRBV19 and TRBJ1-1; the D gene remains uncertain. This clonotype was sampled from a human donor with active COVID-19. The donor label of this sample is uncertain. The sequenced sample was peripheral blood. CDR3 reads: CASRRGNTEAFF. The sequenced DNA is TGTGCCAGTAGGCGAGGGAACACTGAAGCTTTCTTT.